Sequencing of this T cell receptor beta chain was carried out in a study of blood T cell repertoires in COVID-19. Study summary: Sample material is recorded as cDNA or gDNA derived from T cells, B-cell-depleted T cells, or PBMCs.

Those enrolled, adults aged about 18 to 89 years, came from about two dozen US areas. Looked up from germline, CDR1 is SGHKS and CDR2 is YYEKEE (reference sequence). CDR3 size: 14 residues. Trimming shortened V by 3 bases and J by 7 bases, and 11 bases separated the two germline ends. Using immunoSEQ multiplex PCR, the repertoire was profiled, and TCRdb retains in-frame clones only, with some absent. Altogether over 200,000 clones are present, roughly 89% being singletons, with the ten largest covering about a tenth. This chain uses TRBV5-5 with TRBJ1-6; a weak D match, TRBD1 (5 bases). The clonotype originates from a man younger than 30 with acute COVID-19. The sample taken for sequencing was PBMCs or T cells enriched from blood (not recorded which). DNA for the CDR3: TGTGCCAGCAGCTCCCGCGGGGGAAATTCACCCCTCCACTTT. It is translated as CASSSRGGNSPLHF.